The source of this TCR beta chain is a study of radiation and T cells in renal cell carcinoma. V shed 5 bases, J shed 7 bases, and the junction held 14 bases outside the gene matches. Germline CDR1 and CDR2: MDHEN and SYDVKM. The CDR3 runs 15 residues. TCRdb's copy holds only in-frame clones and misses some; the assay was immunoSEQ multiplex PCR. The data show 140,000 or so clones, 75% to 90% seen once. This clone was observed a single time. Described time point: blood 4 weeks post-SBRT, at nephrectomy. Stated treatment: 15 Gy SBRT to primary tumor, nephrectomy 4 weeks later. This TCR came from a woman aged 50 to 65 with renal cell carcinoma. This rearrangement joins TRBV28 to TRBJ2-7, with 7 nucleotides matching TRBD2. The material was blood, obtained from a patient whose treatment included radiotherapy and nephrectomy. DNA for the CDR3: TGTGCCAGCAGTAGGGAGGGCGCCCCCCGAATGGAGCAGTACTTC. Its protein is CASSREGAPRMEQYF.